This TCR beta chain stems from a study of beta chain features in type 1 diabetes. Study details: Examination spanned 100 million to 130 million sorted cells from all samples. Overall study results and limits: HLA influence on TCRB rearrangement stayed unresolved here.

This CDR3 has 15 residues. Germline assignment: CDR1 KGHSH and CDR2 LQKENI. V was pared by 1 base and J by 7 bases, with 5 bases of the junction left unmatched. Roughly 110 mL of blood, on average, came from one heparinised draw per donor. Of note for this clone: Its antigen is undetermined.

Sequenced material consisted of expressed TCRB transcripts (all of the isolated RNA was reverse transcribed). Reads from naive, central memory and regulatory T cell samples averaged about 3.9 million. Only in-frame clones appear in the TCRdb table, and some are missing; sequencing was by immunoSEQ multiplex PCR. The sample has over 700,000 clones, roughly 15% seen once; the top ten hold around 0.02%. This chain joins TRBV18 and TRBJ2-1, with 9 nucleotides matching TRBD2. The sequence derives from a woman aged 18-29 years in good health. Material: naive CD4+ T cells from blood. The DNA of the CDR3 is TGTGCCAGCTCACCACTTAGCGGGAGCGGGAATGAGCAGTTCTTC. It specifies CASSPLSGSGNEQFF.